This entry describes one T cell receptor beta chain. Its antigen is currently not known. The input lacks base qualities; no much larger clone sits a single base away. The sample's time point label is to be understood as: late/post reinfection, 12 to 24 weeks after detection. Sorted cells were sequenced directly ex vivo, without in vitro expansion prior to TCR sequencing. The donors, who were people who inject drugs, were enrolled in the Montreal Acute Hepatitis C Cohort Study (HEPCO) in Canada. As controls, total naive CD8 T cells, sorted as viable CD3+ CD8+ CD45RO-, were obtained from a couple of donors at each of the three reinfection time points. Before sorting, cryopreserved peripheral blood mononuclear cells were thawed, and CD8 T cells were purified from the thawed cells. Negative selection with the MACS CD8+ T cell Isolation Kit was used to enrich CD8 T cells. Cell sorting was done on a BD FACSAria II sorter with FACSDiva software, and data were analyzed with FlowJo.

These data come from a study of memory CD8 T cells in hepatitis C reinfection (dated by TCRdb to the late 2010s). About the full investigation: Three donors spontaneously resolved two consecutive HCV infections, while two donors cleared a primary infection but became chronically infected after reinfection. HCV reinfection was defined by a positive HCV RNA test following two negative tests taken at least 60 days apart. Late or post reinfection samples were collected 12 to 24 weeks after reinfection was detected. The study tracked the TCR beta repertoire of virus-specific CD8 T cells longitudinally across an HCV reinfection episode in several donors. Between the late 2000s and the early 2010s, 5 or 6 reinfection cases with stored pre-reinfection samples were identified. In the reinfection study, participants with a resolved prior HCV infection were followed up every 3 months.

From the germline V gene, CDR1 is MNHEY and CDR2 is SVGAGI. The CDR3 has 15 amino acids, counting the end cysteine and phenylalanine. The kept DNA is CDR3 alone, 45 bases in frame from the first base. V and J are truncated by 2 bases and 1 base respectively, leaving an intervening sequence of 6 bases. To prepare the library, the immunoSEQ multiplex PCR assay was applied. Genomic DNA was pulled from the sorted cells, and the automated high-throughput method of Adaptive Biotechnologies was used to sequence the TCR beta V, D and J regions. A two-step, bias-controlled multiplex PCR was used to amplify the CDR3 regions. Amplified TCR beta libraries were sequenced on an Illumina instrument. For the original study's pipeline: Demultiplexed reads were processed to reduce amplification and sequencing bias, and CDR3 sequences were assigned to gene families using the IMGT database. Repertoire data were analyzed with ImmunoSEQ software version 2.0. Clonotype lists were filtered to remove out-of-frame sequences as well as sequences containing stop codons in the CDR3. Clonotypes with a frequency below 0.01% were excluded because such clonotypes corresponded to less than one cell. Richness was calculated by dividing observed richness by the number of input cells, and evenness was calculated by dividing Shannon entropy by the log of observed richness. Repertoire diversity and the similarity between time points were measured using Simpson diversity and Morisita-Horn overlap indices. Each clonotype was placed into one of four groups: dominant (>1%), sub-dominant (0.5-0.99%), low abundance (0.1-0.49%) or lowest abundance (<0.1%). A germline index was calculated as total CDR3 length minus total nucleotide additions, divided by total CDR3 length. The immuneACCESS repertoire file appears here via TCRdb, limited to in-frame rearrangements. These files lack a portion of the clones; in checked studies, under half of the deficit traces to unresolved V genes, and the cause of the others is not known. The DNA was the basis for D and trimming; V, J and clone size are from that table. The sample profile shows approximately 46,000 clones; approximately 92% of them were found once. The ten largest make up under 0.9% of the sample.

Points the paper makes about the study in general: With only four or five donors, the study could not reach definitive conclusions about public clonotypes linked to secondary clearance.

Sequencing was done on a sample of naive CD8+ T cells sorted from blood. The sample's cell subset or site label, in plain terms: total naive CD8+CD45RO- T cells. In this chain, TRBV6-5 is recombined with TRBJ2-6; TRBD1 is perhaps the D gene, given 6 matching bases. The sequence came from a man younger than 35 with hepatitis C virus infection. The sequence in DNA is TGTGCCAGCAGTTACAGGGGGTCTGGGGCCAACGTCCTGACTTTC. This codes for CASSYRGSGANVLTF.